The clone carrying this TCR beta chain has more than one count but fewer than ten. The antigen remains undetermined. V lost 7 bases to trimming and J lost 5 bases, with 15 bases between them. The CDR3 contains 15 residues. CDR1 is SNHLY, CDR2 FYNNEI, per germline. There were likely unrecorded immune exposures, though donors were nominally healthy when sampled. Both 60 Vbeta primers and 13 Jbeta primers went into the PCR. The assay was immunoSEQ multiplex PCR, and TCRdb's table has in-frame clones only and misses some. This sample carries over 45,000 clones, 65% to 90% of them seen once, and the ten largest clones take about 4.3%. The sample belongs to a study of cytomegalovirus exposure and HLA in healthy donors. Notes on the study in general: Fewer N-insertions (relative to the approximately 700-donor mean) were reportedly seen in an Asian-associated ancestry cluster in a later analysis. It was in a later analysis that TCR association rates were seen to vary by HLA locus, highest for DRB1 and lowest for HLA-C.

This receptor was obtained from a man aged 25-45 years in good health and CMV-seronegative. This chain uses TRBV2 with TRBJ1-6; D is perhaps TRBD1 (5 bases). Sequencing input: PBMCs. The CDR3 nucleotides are TGTGCCAGCATGTCCTGGGGGGTAGATAATTCACCCCTCCACTTT. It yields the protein CASMSWGVDNSPLHF.